The 16 T cell receptor beta chains presented below share a single source sample, sequenced in a study of T cell responses to AZD1222 COVID-19 vaccine. Using immunoSEQ multiplex PCR, the repertoire was profiled, and TCRdb retains in-frame clones only, with some absent. The table has 100,000 to 110,000 clones, about 87% seen once. Here the sequenced sample was peripheral blood, taken on day 0 of AZD1222 vaccination. These receptors all stem from an adult in good health.

The J gene is TRBJ1-5, the V gene TRBV6-5; D not resolved. The V gene lost 6 bases and the J gene lost 1 base, with 13 bases spanning the gap. The CDR3 contains 15 residues. The V gene's germline CDR1 is MNHEY and CDR2 SVGAGI. DNA of the CDR3: TGTGCCAGCAGCCGGACTCCTTGGAGCAATCAGCCCCAGCATTTT. It codes for CASSRTPWSNQPQHF.

This sequence joins TRBV11-2 and TRBJ1-1; D might be TRBD1 (5 bases). CDR1 and CDR2 (germline): SGHAT, FQNNGV. The CDR3 is 13 residues long. Trimming removed 6 bases at V and 5 bases at J, with 13 bases between. The CDR3 is CASRGPGRTEAFF. In DNA form, the CDR3 reads TGTGCCAGCAGGGGTCCGGGACGGACTGAAGCTTTCTTT. The complete variable domain, with remaining parts taken from reference TRBV11-2 and TRBJ1-1, reads EAGVAQSPRYKIIEKRQSVAFWCNPISGHATLYWYQQILGQGPKLLIQFQNNGVVDDSQLPKDRFSAERLKGVDSTLKIQPAKLEDSAVYLCASRGPGRTEAFFGQGTRLTVV.

V gene TRBV5-1 combines with J gene TRBJ1-5; D remains ambiguous. V was clipped by 0 bases and J by 5 bases, with 12 bases between them. The CDR3 is 15 amino acids. The germline gives CDR1 SGHRS, CDR2 YFSETQ. CDR3 coding DNA: TGCGCCAGCAGCTTGGGGGTCGGGTTCGATCAGCCCCAGCATTTT. Residues: CASSLGVGFDQPQHF.

V and J are TRBV3-1 (or the pseudogene TRBV3-2) and TRBJ2-7; 7 bases fit TRBD2. The CDR3 consists of 16 residues. Germline CDR1 is LGHDT and CDR2 is YNNKEL (reference sequence). V shed 0 bases and J 3 bases; nucleotides not matched to a gene: 8. CDR3 DNA: TGTGCCAGCAGCCAAGATCGCGGGAGCTTTGGCTACGAGCAGTACTTC. Translating gives CASSQDRGSFGYEQYF.

This sequence joins TRBV6-5 and TRBJ1-4; TRBD1 might be the D (6 bases). This CDR3 has 13 residues. Per the germline V gene, CDR1 is MNHEY and CDR2 is SVGAGI. V lost 10 bases and J lost 1, with 10 bases in between. CDR3 sequence reads: CATETGTNEKLFF. The CDR3 DNA reads TGTGCCACCGAGACAGGAACTAATGAAAAACTGTTTTTT.

This clone has only one observation. J is TRBJ1-1 and V is TRBV4-1; D is perhaps TRBD1 (5 bases). The germline V and J ends were trimmed by 7 bases and 1 base, with 19 bases remaining between them. The CDR3 runs to 16 residues. Germline V gene data show CDR1 as MGHRA and CDR2 as YSYEKL. The CDR3 protein is CASTTNSRATNTEAFF. The CDR3 DNA reads TGCGCCAGCACCACCAACTCCAGGGCCACGAACACTGAAGCTTTCTTT.

The J gene is TRBJ2-2, the V gene TRBV6-2 or TRBV6-3; D unresolved. V lost 5 bases to trimming and J lost 7 bases, with 8 bases between them. The CDR3 has 12 residues. Germline CDR1 reads MNHEY; CDR2 reads SVGEGT. The chain's CDR3 is CASSTPFGELFF. The CDR3 nucleotides read TGTGCCAGCAGTACCCCCTTCGGGGAGCTGTTTTTT.

V usage is TRBV11-3 and J usage is TRBJ1-1; D is ambiguous. The CDR3 consists of 15 residues. Germline V gene sequence: CDR1 SGHNT, CDR2 YENEEA. Trimming took off 0 bases at V and 4 bases at J, with 12 bases between the two ends. CDR3 sequence (DNA): TGTGCCAGCAGCTTAGACCTCAGTTTTAGCACTGAAGCTTTCTTT. Amino acid sequence: CASSLDLSFSTEAFF.

The chain couples TRBV7-9 to TRBJ1-1; maybe TRBD1 (5 bases). V was pared by 2 bases and J by 7 bases, with 11 bases between. The CDR3 is 13 amino acids. Germline V gene data show CDR1 as SEHNR and CDR2 as FQNEAQ (reference sequence). CDR3 residues: CASSLQGGVEAFF. The CDR3 bases are TGTGCCAGCAGCTTACAGGGAGGAGTTGAAGCTTTCTTT.

CDR3 in DNA: TGTGCCAGCAGTGAAACGGCTTACTCTGGAAACACCATATATTTT. The encoded protein is CASSETAYSGNTIYF. The V and J genes are TRBV6-1 and TRBJ1-3, with D hard to call. V lost 2 bases, J lost 0 bases, and 8 bases lay in between. Germline V gene lookup returns CDR1 MNHNS and CDR2 SASEGT. The CDR3 loop spans 15 amino acids.

The chain joins TRBV24-1 to TRBJ2-1; D possibly corresponds to TRBD2 (5 bases). V lost 3 bases and J lost 8, with 19 bases in between. Germline V gene sequence: CDR1 KGHDR, CDR2 SFDVKD. The CDR3 runs to 16 residues. CDR3 in DNA: TGTGCCACCAGTGATCCGCGAACTAGTAATCTGGATGAGCAGTTCTTC. Its translation: CATSDPRTSNLDEQFF.

This clone was found once. The chain couples TRBV2 to TRBJ1-4; a weak D match, TRBD1 (5 bases). V was clipped by 10 bases and J by 4 bases, with 13 bases between them. The CDR3 is 13 amino acids. CDR1 is SNHLY, CDR2 FYNNEI, per germline. CDR3 protein: CANSRDRNEKLFF. The CDR3 coding sequence is TGTGCCAATAGCCGGGACCGTAATGAAAAACTGTTTTTT.

The rearrangement links TRBV29-1 to TRBJ1-1; 8 nucleotides line up with TRBD1. Germline CDR1 SQVTM, CDR2 ANQGSEA. The J segment lost 4 bases and the V segment lost 7 bases, leaving 5 bases of the junction unmatched. The CDR3 runs to 12 residues. The CDR3 DNA reads as TGCAGCGCAGACAGGGGAATCACTGAAGCTTTCTTT. Encoded protein: CSADRGITEAFF.

The rearrangement uses TRBV29-1 and TRBJ1-2; D unresolved. Germline-derived CDR1 and CDR2 are SQVTM and ANQGSEA. V was trimmed by 6 bases and J by 4 bases, leaving 18 bases between them. The CDR3 loop spans 14 amino acids. This chain's CDR3 is CSVAGRAHVYGYTF. The CDR3 nucleotides read TGCAGCGTCGCCGGTCGGGCTCATGTCTATGGCTACACCTTC.

This clone was counted only a few times. The chain links TRBV6-5 to TRBJ1-5; the D is unclear. Germline assignment: CDR1 MNHEY and CDR2 SVGAGI. The CDR3 is 12 amino acids. V was pared by 6 bases and J by 6 bases, with 9 bases between. CDR3 bases: TGTGCCAGCAGGGCAGAAAGTCAGCCCCAGCATTTT. It codes for CASRAESQPQHF.

The rearrangement joins TRBV9 to TRBJ2-1; D may match TRBD1 or TRBD2 (5 bases each). V was clipped by 4 bases and J by 0 bases, with 26 bases between them. CDR1 is SGDLS, CDR2 YYNGEE, per germline. The CDR3 covers 20 residues. The CDR3 sequence: CASSPQTGTPGRSSYNEQFF. The CDR3 DNA is TGTGCCAGCAGCCCTCAAACCGGGACCCCCGGTAGGAGCTCCTACAATGAGCAGTTCTTC.